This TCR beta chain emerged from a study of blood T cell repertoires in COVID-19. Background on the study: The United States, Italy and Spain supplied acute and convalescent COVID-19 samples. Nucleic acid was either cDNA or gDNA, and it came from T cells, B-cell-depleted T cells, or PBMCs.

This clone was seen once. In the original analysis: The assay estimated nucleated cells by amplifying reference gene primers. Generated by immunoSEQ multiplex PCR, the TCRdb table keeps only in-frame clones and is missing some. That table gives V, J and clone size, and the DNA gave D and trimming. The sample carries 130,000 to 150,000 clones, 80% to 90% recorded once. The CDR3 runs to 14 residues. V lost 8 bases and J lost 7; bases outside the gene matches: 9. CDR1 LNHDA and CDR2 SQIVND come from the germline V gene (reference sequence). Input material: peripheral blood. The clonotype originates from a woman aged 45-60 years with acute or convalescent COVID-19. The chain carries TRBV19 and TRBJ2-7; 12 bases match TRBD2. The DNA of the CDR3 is TGTGCCAGTGGGGGACTAGCGGGCGAAGAAGAGCAGTACTTC. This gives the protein CASGGLAGEEEQYF. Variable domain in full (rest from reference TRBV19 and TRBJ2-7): DGGITQSPKYLFRKEGQNVTLSCEQNLNHDAMYWYRQDPGQGLRLIYYSQIVNDFQKGDIAEGYSVSREKKESFPLTVTSAQKNPTAFYLCASGGLAGEEEQYFGPGTRLTVT.